The present T cell receptor (beta chain) was sequenced within a study of beta chain features in type 1 diabetes. Expressed TCRB transcripts were sequenced after all isolated RNA was converted to cDNA. An average of about 3.5 million reads was obtained for naive, central memory and regulatory T cell samples. Generated by immunoSEQ multiplex PCR, the TCRdb table keeps only in-frame clones and is missing some. The repertoire consists of nearly 250,000 clones, with 68% occurring once and the leading ten covering 0.053%. Germline assignment: CDR1 GTSNPN and CDR2 SVGIG (reference sequence). Trimming shortened V by 5 bases and J by 3 bases, and 5 bases separated the two germline ends. The CDR3 has 11 residues. A remark on this clone: Its target is not known. This specimen includes other DNA sequences encoding the same CDR3.

Study-wide points: TCRB repertoires of naive, central memory and Treg cells appeared more similar among patients than among healthy donors. The study left unresolved whether HLA type influences TCRB rearrangement.

The V gene is TRBV30, the J gene TRBJ2-1, with unresolved D. The source of this sequence is a man aged 25-45 years in good health. Sequencing was done on a sample of naive CD4+ T cells from blood. This chain's CDR3 is CAWGSYNEQFF. DNA for the CDR3: TGTGCCTGGGGCAGCTACAATGAGCAGTTCTTC. The full variable domain, in which reference TRBV30 and TRBJ2-1 provide the parts outside the CDR3, is SQTIHQWPATLVQPVGSPLSLECTVEGTSNPNLYWYRQAAGRGLQLLFYSVGIGQISSEVPQNLSASRPQDRQFILSSKKLLLSDSGFYLCAWGSYNEQFFGPGTRLTVL.